This is a list of T cell receptor beta chains from one sample in a study of human T cells and chemical hapten exposure. In TCRdb, the RACE reads were re-called with MiXCR into one record per CDR3 protein. The sample has tens of thousands of distinct CDR3 sequences, approximately 10% seen once; the top ten hold more than 13%. Sequencing was performed on whole blood, taken in connection with sensitization to the hapten diphenylcyclopropenone (DPC). These receptors all come from a woman in her 30s with alopecia areata. Some clones in this sample may be carry-over from other donors' samples. Each CDR3 is given with its conserved first and last residue. D genes are given only for firm matches. The listing skips clone size in some rows; elsewhere it reads once, few, many or a size class.

TRBV4-2	NA	TRBJ2-7	NA	TGTGCCAGCAGCCAAGAATCGACAGGCTTATCCTACGAGCAGTACTTC	CASSQESTGLSYEQYF
TRBV7-6	many	TRBJ2-5	NA	TGTGCCAGCACGGAGGGGGTTACGGAGACCCAGTACTTC	CASTEGVTETQYF
TRBV28	many	TRBJ1-5	NA	TGTGCCAGCAGTTTTCCAGGTTCCAGCAATCAGCCCCAGCATTTT	CASSFPGSSNQPQHF
TRBV7-9	many	TRBJ1-4	NA	TGTGCCAGCAGCTTAGAGGACAGCGGAAAACTGTTTTTT	CASSLEDSGKLFF
TRBV7-2	few	TRBJ2-3	TRBD2	TGTGCCAGCAGCTTGGGTAGCGGGGGGGCCCCCGATACGCAGTATTTT	CASSLGSGGAPDTQYF
TRBV7-7	many	TRBJ2-2	TRBD1	TGTGCTAGCAGCTTTTTCATGAACCTCCCCGGGACAGTCACACCGAACACCGGGGAGCTGTTTTTT	CASSFFMNLPGTVTPNTGELFF
TRBV5-6	NA	TRBJ2-7	NA	TGTGCCAGCAGCTTCTGGCAAGTCGGGAACTACGAGCAGTACTTC	CASSFWQVGNYEQYF
TRBV29-1	few	TRBJ2-2	TRBD1	TGCAGCGTTGGACAGGGTATGGCCGGGGAGCTGTTTTTT	CSVGQGMAGELFF
TRBV6-2/TRBV6-3	few	TRBJ2-7	NA	TGTGCCAGCAGTTACTCGAGGGTAGCCTACGAGCAGTACTTC	CASSYSRVAYEQYF
TRBV9	few	TRBJ1-5	NA	TGTGCCAGCAGCCGGGACCCCAGCAATCAGCCCCAGCATTTT	CASSRDPSNQPQHF
TRBV7-6	NA	TRBJ2-5	NA	TGTGCCAGCAGCCGGGGGTCGACTCGCCAGGAGACCCAGTACTTC	CASSRGSTRQETQYF
TRBV7-6	NA	TRBJ1-6	NA	TGTGCCAGCAGCCAACGGACAGATAATTCACCCCTCCACTTT	CASSQRTDNSPLHF
TRBV7-8	many	TRBJ2-6	NA	TGTGCCAGCAGCTCCCCCTTCGGGACAGGGGCCAACGTCCTGACTTTC	CASSSPFGTGANVLTF
TRBV5-1	NA	TRBJ2-7	TRBD1	TGCGCCAGCAGCTCCGACAGGGTTTTAGCTCACTACGAGCAGTACTTC	CASSSDRVLAHYEQYF
TRBV11-1	NA	TRBJ1-1	NA	TGTGCCAGCAGCCGATCGCTGGGAGGGACTGAAGCTTTCTTT	CASSRSLGGTEAFF
TRBV7-6	NA	TRBJ2-7	NA	TGTGCCAGCAGCTTAGAGGGGAGCTCCTACGAGCAGTACTTC	CASSLEGSSYEQYF
TRBV7-2	NA	TRBJ2-5	TRBD2	TGTGCCAGCAGCTCTCTAGCGGGGGCCCTCCAAGAGACCCAGTACTTC	CASSSLAGALQETQYF